This T cell receptor beta chain was found in a study of T cells after posttransplantation cyclophosphamide. Trimming left V 2 bases short and J 4 bases short, with 13 bases between. The CDR3 is made up of 14 amino acids. CDR1 is SGHRS, CDR2 YFSETQ, per germline. This clone came up many times. Only in-frame clones appear in the TCRdb table, and some are missing; sequencing was by immunoSEQ multiplex PCR. Sampling found under 50,000 clones, none seen once. This rearrangement joins TRBV5-1 to TRBJ2-7; a weak D match, TRBD2 (5 bases). The TCR comes from a woman in her forties or fifties in good health and a related stem cell transplant donor. Sequenced sample: PBMCs. CDR3 sequence (DNA): TGCGCCAGCAGCTTTACGGACTTGGCTTACGAGCAGTACTTC. Its protein is CASSFTDLAYEQYF.